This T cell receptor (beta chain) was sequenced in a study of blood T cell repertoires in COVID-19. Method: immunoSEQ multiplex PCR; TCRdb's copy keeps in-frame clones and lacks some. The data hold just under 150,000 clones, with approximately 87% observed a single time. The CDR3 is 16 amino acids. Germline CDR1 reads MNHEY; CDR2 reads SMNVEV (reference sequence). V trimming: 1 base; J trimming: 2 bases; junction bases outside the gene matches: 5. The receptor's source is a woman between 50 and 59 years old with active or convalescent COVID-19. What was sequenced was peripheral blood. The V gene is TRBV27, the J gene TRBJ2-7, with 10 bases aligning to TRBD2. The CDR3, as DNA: TGTGCCAGCAGTTTATACCCTAGCGGGAGAACCTACGAGCAGTACTTC. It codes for CASSLYPSGRTYEQYF.